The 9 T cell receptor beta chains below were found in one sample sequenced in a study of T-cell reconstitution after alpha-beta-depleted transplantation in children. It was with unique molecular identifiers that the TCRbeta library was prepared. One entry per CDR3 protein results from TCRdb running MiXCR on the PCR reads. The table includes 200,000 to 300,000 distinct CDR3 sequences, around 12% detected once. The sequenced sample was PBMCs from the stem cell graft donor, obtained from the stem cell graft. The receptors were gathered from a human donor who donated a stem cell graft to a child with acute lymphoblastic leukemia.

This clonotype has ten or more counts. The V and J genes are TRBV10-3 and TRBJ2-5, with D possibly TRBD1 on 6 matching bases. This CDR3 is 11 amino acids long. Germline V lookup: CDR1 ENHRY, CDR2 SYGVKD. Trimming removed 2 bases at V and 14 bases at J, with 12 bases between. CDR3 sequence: CAISEGGQSYF. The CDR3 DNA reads TGTGCCATCAGTGAGGGTGGACAGAGTTACTTC.

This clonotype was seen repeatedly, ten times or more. The CDR3 loop reads CASSFDRAETQYF. CDR3 DNA: TGTGCCAGCAGTTTTGACAGGGCGGAGACCCAGTACTTC. The chain combines TRBV12-3 or TRBV12-4 with TRBJ2-5; 7 positions agree with TRBD1. This CDR3 comprises 13 residues. Trimming at V came to 3 bases and at J to 5 bases, leaving 3 bases not matched to a gene.

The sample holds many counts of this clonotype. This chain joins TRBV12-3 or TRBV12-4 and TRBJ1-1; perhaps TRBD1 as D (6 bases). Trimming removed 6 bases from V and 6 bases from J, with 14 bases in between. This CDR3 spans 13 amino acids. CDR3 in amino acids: CASSLQGGSEAFF. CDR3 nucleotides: TGTGCCAGCAGCCTACAGGGAGGGTCTGAAGCTTTCTTT.

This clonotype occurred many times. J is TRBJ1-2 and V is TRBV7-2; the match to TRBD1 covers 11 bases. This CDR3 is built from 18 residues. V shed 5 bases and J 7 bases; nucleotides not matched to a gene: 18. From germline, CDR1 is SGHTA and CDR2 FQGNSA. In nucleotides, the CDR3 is TGTGCCAGCAGCCGGGGGACAGGGGGTCCCCTAGGAAGCAGTGGCTACACCTTC. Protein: CASSRGTGGPLGSSGYTF.

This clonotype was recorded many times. CDR3 nucleotide sequence: TGCAGTGCTAGATCGTACTCTACGGTTAAAGCTTTCTTT. Translated: CSARSYSTVKAFF. The rearrangement uses TRBV20-1 and TRBJ1-1; D remains ambiguous. This CDR3 region has 13 residues. Trimming removed 2 bases from V and 9 bases from J, with 16 bases in between. CDR1 and CDR2 (germline): DFQATT, SNEGSKA (reference sequence).

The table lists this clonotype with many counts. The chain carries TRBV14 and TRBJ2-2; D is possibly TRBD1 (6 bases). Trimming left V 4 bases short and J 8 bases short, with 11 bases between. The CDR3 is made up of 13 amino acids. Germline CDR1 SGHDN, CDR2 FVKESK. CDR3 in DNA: TGTGCCAGCAGCCCTTACAGGGAAGGGGAGCTGTTTTTT. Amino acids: CASSPYREGELFF.

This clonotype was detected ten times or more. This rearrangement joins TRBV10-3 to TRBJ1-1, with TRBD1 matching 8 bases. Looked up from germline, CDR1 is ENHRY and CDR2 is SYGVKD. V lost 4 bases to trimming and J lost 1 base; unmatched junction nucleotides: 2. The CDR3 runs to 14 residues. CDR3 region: CAISGTGTNTEAFF. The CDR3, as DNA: TGTGCCATCAGTGGGACAGGGACGAACACTGAAGCTTTCTTT.

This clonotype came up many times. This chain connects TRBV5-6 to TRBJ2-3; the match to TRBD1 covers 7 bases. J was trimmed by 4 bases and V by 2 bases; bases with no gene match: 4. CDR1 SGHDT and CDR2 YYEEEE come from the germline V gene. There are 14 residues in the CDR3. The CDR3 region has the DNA TGTGCCAGCAGCTTAGAACAGGGGCCAGATACGCAGTATTTT. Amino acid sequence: CASSLEQGPDTQYF.

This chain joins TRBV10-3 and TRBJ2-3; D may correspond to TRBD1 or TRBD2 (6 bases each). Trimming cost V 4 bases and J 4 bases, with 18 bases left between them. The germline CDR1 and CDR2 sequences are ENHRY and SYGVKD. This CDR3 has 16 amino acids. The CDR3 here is CAISGGTPGGPDTQYF. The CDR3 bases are TGTGCCATCAGTGGAGGGACTCCCGGGGGCCCAGATACGCAGTATTTT.